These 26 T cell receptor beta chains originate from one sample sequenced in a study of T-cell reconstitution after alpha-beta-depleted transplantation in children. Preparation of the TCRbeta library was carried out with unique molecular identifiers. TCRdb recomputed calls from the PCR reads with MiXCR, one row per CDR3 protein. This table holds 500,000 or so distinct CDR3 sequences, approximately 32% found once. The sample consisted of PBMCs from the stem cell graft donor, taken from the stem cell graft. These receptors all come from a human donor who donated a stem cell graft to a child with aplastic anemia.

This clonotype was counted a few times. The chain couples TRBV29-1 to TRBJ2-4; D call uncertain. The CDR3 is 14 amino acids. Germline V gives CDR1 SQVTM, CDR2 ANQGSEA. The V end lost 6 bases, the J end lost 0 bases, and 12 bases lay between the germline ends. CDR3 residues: CSVEHMVAKNIQYF. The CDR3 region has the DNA TGCAGCGTGGAACATATGGTAGCCAAAAACATTCAGTACTTC.

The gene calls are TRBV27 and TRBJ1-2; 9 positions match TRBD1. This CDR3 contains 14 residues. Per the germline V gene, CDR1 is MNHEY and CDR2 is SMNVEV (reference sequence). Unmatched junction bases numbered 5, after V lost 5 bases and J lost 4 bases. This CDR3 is CASSPGTGIYGYTF. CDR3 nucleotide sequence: TGTGCCAGCAGTCCTGGGACAGGGATCTATGGCTACACCTTC.

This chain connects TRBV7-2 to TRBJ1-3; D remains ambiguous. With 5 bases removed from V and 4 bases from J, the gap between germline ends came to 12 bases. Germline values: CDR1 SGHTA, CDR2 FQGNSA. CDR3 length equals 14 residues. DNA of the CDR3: TGTGCCAGCAGCCGTCCCGGGGTCGGAAACACCATATATTTT. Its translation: CASSRPGVGNTIYF.

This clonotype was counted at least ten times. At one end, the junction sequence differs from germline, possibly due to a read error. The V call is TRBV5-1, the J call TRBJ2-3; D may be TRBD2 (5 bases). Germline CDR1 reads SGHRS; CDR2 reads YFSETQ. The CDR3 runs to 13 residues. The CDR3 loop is CASSLEGTDTQYF. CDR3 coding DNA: TGTGCCAGCAGCTTGGAGGGCACAGATACGCAGTATTTT.

In DNA, the CDR3 is TGTGCCAGCAGCTTAGGAATCGGGCAGGGGGCGGGTGAGCAGTTCTTC. Amino acids: CASSLGIGQGAGEQFF. The V and J genes are TRBV11-2 and TRBJ2-1, with 8 bases matching TRBD1. CDR3 length equals 16 residues. J was trimmed by 9 bases and V by 1 base; bases with no gene match: 11. Looked up from germline, CDR1 is SGHAT and CDR2 is FQNNGV.

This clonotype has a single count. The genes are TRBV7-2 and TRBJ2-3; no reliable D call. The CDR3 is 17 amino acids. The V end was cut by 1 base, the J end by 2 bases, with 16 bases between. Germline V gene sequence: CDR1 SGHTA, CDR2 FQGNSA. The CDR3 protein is CASSLGTYGLTTDTQYF. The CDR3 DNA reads TGTGCCAGCAGCTTAGGCACTTACGGATTAACCACAGATACGCAGTATTTT.

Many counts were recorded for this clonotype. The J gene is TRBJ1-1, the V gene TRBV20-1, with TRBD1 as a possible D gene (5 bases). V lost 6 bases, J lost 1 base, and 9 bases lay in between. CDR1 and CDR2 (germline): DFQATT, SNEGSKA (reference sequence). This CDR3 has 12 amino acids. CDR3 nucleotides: TGCAGTGCGCGGGACGGGAACACTGAAGCTTTCTTT. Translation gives CSARDGNTEAFF.

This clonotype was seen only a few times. In DNA form, the CDR3 reads TGTGCCAGCAGAAACGGACGGAGCACAGATACGCAGTATTTT. It specifies CASRNGRSTDTQYF. The V and J genes are TRBV6-2 or TRBV6-3 and TRBJ2-3, with D unclear. CDR1 and CDR2 (germline): MNHEY, SVGEGT. The V end was cut by 6 bases, the J end by 0 bases, with 10 bases between. This CDR3 is built from 14 residues.

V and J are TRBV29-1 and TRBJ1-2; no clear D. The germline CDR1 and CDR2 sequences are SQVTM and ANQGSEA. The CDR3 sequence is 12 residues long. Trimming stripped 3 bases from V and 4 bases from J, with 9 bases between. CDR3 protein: CSVDLSVYGYTF. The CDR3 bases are TGCAGCGTTGACTTGTCAGTCTATGGCTACACCTTC.

The CDR3 here is CSASWDRQETQYF. CDR3 nucleotide sequence: TGCAGTGCTAGCTGGGACAGGCAAGAGACCCAGTACTTC. The chain employs TRBV20-1 and TRBJ2-5; 8 nucleotides line up with TRBD1. V gave up 3 bases and J gave up 2 bases; unmatched junction bases: 2. The CDR3 totals 13 residues. Germline CDR1 and CDR2: DFQATT and SNEGSKA (reference sequence).

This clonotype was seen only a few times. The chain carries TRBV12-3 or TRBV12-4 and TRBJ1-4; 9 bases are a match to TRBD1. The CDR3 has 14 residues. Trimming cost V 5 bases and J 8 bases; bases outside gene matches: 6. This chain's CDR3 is CASSLGTGLEKLFF. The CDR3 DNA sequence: TGTGCCAGCAGTCTCGGGACAGGGCTCGAAAAACTGTTTTTT.

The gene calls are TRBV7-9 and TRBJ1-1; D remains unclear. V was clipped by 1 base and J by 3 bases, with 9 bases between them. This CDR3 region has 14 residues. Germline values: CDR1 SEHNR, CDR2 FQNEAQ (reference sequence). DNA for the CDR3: TGTGCCAGCAGCTTAGAATCGGGGTACACTGAAGCTTTCTTT. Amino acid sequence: CASSLESGYTEAFF.

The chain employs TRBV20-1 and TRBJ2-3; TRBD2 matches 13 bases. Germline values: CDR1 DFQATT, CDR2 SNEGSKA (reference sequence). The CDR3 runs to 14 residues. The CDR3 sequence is CSTTSGRETDTQYF. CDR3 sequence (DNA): TGCAGCACTACTAGCGGGAGGGAAACAGATACGCAGTATTTT.

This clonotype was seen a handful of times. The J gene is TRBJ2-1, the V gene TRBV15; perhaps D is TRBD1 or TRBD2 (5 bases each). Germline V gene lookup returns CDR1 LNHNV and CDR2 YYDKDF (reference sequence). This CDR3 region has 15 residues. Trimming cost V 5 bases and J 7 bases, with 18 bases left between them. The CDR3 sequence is CATSVPQEASNEQFF. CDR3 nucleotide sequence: TGTGCCACCAGCGTTCCACAGGAGGCGTCAAATGAGCAGTTCTTC.

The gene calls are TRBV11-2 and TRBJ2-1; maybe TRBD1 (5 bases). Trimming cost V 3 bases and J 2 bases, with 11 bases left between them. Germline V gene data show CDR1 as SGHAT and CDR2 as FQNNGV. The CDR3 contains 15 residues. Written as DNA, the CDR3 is TGTGCCAGCAGCTTGGCCCGACAGCCCTACAATGAGCAGTTCTTC. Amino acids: CASSLARQPYNEQFF.

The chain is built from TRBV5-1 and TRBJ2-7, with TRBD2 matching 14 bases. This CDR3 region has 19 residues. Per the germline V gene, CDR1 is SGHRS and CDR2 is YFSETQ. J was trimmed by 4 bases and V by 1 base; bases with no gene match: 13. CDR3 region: CASSLSNGTSGSPGYEQYF. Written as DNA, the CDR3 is TGCGCCAGCAGCTTGTCTAACGGGACTAGCGGGAGTCCTGGGTACGAGCAGTACTTC.

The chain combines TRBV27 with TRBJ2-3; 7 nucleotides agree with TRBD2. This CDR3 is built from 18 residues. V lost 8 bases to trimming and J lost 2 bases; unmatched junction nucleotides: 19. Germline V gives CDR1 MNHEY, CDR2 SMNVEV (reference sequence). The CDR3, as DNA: TGTGCCAGCGCCCCCCGATTTGGGGGGGGAGGAGACACAGATACGCAGTATTTT. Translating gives CASAPRFGGGGDTDTQYF.

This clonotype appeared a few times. Written as DNA, the CDR3 is TGTGCCAGCAGCCCATGGACTAGCGGGAGAGGCTACGAGCAGTACTTC. This sequence encodes CASSPWTSGRGYEQYF. V is TRBV7-8 and J is TRBJ2-7; 13 bases map to TRBD2. The CDR3 contains 16 residues. Losses at the gene ends were 5 bases for V and 3 bases for J; bases not matched to a gene: 7. Per germline, CDR1 SGHVS and CDR2 FQNEAQ.

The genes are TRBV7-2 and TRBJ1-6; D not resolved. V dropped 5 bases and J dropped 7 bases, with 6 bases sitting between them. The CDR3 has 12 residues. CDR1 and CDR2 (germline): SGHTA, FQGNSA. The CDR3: CASSHTNSPLHF. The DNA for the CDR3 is TGTGCCAGCAGCCACACGAATTCACCCCTCCACTTT.

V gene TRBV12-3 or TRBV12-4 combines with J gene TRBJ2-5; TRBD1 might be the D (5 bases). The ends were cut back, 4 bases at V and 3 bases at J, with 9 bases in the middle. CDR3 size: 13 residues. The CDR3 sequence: CASSSLREETQYF. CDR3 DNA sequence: TGTGCCAGCAGTTCCCTCAGGGAAGAGACCCAGTACTTC.

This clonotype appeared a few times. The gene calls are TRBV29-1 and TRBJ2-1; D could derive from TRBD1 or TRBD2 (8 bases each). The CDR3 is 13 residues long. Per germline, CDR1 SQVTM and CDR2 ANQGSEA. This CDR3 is CGTGSAGVGEQFF. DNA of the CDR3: TGCGGGACAGGCTCAGCGGGAGTCGGTGAGCAGTTCTTC.

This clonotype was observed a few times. DNA of the CDR3: TGTGCCACCAGTGACCCTGGGACACCGCAAGAGACCCAGTACTTC. Amino acids: CATSDPGTPQETQYF. V and J are TRBV24-1 and TRBJ2-5, with D perhaps TRBD1 (6 bases). V gave up 4 bases and J gave up 2 bases, with 13 bases separating them. This CDR3 comprises 15 residues. Germline V gives CDR1 KGHDR, CDR2 SFDVKD.

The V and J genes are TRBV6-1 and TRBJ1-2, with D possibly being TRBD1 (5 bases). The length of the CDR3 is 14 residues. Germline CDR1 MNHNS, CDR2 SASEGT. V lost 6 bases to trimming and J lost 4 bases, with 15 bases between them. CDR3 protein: CASRRGRGGYGYTF. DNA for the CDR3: TGTGCCAGCAGACGGGGGAGGGGTGGCTATGGCTACACCTTC.

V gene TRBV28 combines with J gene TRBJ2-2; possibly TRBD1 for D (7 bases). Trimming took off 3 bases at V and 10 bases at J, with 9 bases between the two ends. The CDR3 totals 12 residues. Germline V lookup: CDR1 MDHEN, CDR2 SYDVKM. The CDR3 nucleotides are TGTGCCAGCAGTTTCAGGGGGGAGGAGCTGTTTTTT. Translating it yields CASSFRGEELFF.

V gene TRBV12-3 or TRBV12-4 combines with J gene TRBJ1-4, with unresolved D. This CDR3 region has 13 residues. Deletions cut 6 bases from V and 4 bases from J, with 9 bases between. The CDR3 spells CASSPGSNEKLFF. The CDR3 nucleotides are TGTGCCAGCAGCCCGGGGAGTAATGAAAAACTGTTTTTT.

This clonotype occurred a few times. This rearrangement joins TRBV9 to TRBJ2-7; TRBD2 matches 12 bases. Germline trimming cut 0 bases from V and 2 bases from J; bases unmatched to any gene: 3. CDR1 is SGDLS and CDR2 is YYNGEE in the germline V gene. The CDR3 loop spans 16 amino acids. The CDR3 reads CASSVARTSGTYEQYF. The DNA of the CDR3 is TGTGCCAGCAGCGTAGCCCGGACTAGCGGGACCTACGAGCAGTACTTC.